This T cell receptor (beta chain) was sequenced during a study of vaccination effects on CD4 cells after COVID-19. Scientists isolated CD4+ T cells after a roughly ten-day culture period ended. Either the BNT162b2 or mRNA-1273 vaccine was given to participants in two doses. Sequencing was performed with immunoSEQ multiplex PCR; in TCRdb, only in-frame clones are kept and a portion is missing. Among more than 60,000 clones listed, around 69% were seen once. As concerns this clone: The antigen remains undetermined.

Germline CDR1 and CDR2: SGDLS and YYNGEE. The CDR3 consists of 16 residues. V lost 1 base and J lost 3; bases outside the gene matches: 4. This TCR derives from a human donor who received a COVID-19 vaccine. This chain links TRBV9 with TRBJ2-3, with 11 positions matching TRBD2. The source was CD4+ T cells from PBMCs cultured without peptide, collected after COVID-19 vaccination. CDR3 region: CASSVSPSGGTDTQYF. Here the CDR3 DNA reads TGTGCCAGCAGCGTATCCCCTAGCGGGGGGACAGATACGCAGTATTTT.